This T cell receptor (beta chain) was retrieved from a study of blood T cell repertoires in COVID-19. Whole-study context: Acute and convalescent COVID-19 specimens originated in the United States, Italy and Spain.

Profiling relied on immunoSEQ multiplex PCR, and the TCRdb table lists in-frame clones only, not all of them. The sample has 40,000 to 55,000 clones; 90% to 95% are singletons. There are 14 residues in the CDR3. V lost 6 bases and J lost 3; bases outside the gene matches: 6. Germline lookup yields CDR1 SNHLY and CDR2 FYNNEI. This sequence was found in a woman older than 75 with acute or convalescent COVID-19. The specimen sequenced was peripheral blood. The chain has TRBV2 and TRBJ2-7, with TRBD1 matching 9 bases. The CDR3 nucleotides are TGTGCCAGCAGACGACAGGGGGTCGGCTACGAGCAGTACTTC. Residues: CASRRQGVGYEQYF. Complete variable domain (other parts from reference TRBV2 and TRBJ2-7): EPEVTQTPSHQVTQMGQEVILRCVPISNHLYFYWYRQILGQKVEFLVSFYNNEISEKSEIFDDQFSVERPDGSNFTLKIRSTKLEDSAMYFCASRRQGVGYEQYFGPGTRLTVT.